The 8 T cell receptor beta chains presented below share a single source sample, sequenced in a study of Graves' ophthalmopathy and Graves' hyperthyroidism. Amplifying from RNA transcripts, the study obtained TCR beta CDR3 regions. RT-PCR was first run with HTBI primers, then multiplex PCR in a second round. MiXCR, run by TCRdb on the multiplex PCR reads, gives a single entry per CDR3 protein. Counted here are about 210,000 distinct CDR3 sequences, roughly 29% occurring once; the ten biggest clones make up approximately 8.6%. Sequences were obtained from peripheral blood. The receptors derive from a man aged 50 to 60 with Graves' ophthalmopathy.

This clonotype was recorded many times. The chain is built from TRBV5-1 and TRBJ2-7, with 13 bases fitting TRBD2. Germline V gives CDR1 SGHRS, CDR2 YFSETQ. With 0 bases clipped from V and 4 bases from J, the junction kept 10 bases outside the gene matches. This CDR3 has 18 residues. CDR3 DNA: TGCGCCAGCAGCTTGGGTACAGAAGGACTAGCGGGAGTGTACGAGCAGTACTTC. Translating it yields CASSLGTEGLAGVYEQYF.

This clonotype was seen repeatedly, ten times or more. The chain carries TRBV6-1 and TRBJ1-5, with D maybe TRBD1 (6 bases). The V gene lost 0 bases and the J gene lost 3 bases, with 15 bases spanning the gap. The CDR3 runs to 17 residues. Germline V CDR1 and CDR2: MNHNS, SASEGT. CDR3 bases: TGTGCCAGCAGTGAAGCGATGAGAGGGGGGAACAATCAGCCCCAGCATTTT. It yields the protein CASSEAMRGGNNQPQHF.

This clonotype appeared many times. V usage is TRBV5-1 and J usage is TRBJ1-2; D ambiguous. The germline V and J ends were trimmed by 4 bases and 10 bases, with 11 bases remaining between them. Germline CDR1 and CDR2: SGHRS and YFSETQ. CDR3 length equals 11 residues. CDR3 nucleotide sequence: TGCGCCAGCAGCGACAATTTCTTCTACACCTTC. Its translation: CASSDNFFYTF.

The rearrangement uses TRBV3-1 and TRBJ1-1; TRBD1 matches at 7 bases. This CDR3 contains 17 residues. V was clipped by 2 bases and J by 1 base; unmatched bases: 10. The germline V gene has CDR1 LGHDT and CDR2 YNNKEL (reference sequence). The CDR3 spells CASSQRQTGSRNTEAFF. For the CDR3, the DNA is TGTGCCAGCAGCCAAAGACAGACAGGGTCCAGGAACACTGAAGCTTTCTTT.

The chain links TRBV7-8 to TRBJ1-1, with a possible D match to TRBD1 (6 bases). Germline lookup yields CDR1 SGHVS and CDR2 FQNEAQ. V lost 6 bases and J 0 bases, leaving 11 bases between the germline ends. The length of the CDR3 is 14 residues. This CDR3 is CASRRDRLNTEAFF. DNA for the CDR3: TGTGCCAGCAGACGAGACAGGTTGAACACTGAAGCTTTCTTT. Full variable domain (rest looked up from reference TRBV7-8 and TRBJ1-1): GAGVSQSPRYKVAKRGQDVALRCDPISGHVSLFWYQQALGQGPEFLTYFQNEAQLDKSGLPSDRFFAERPEGSVSTLKIQRTQQEDSAVYLCASRRDRLNTEAFFGQGTRLTVV.

This clonotype was seen ten or more times. The rearrangement uses TRBV29-1 and TRBJ2-7, with 12 bases aligning to TRBD1. The CDR3 extends over 14 amino acids. V gave up 7 bases and J gave up 6 bases; unmatched junction bases: 10. Per germline, CDR1 SQVTM and CDR2 ANQGSEA. For the CDR3, the DNA is TGCAGCGCCCTCCCGGGACAGGGGGCCGGCGAGCAGTACTTC. Translation: CSALPGQGAGEQYF.

The table lists this clonotype with many counts. The chain combines TRBV5-4 with TRBJ2-2, with 13 nucleotides matching TRBD2. The germline CDR1 and CDR2 sequences are SGHNT and YYREEE (reference sequence). The CDR3 sequence is 20 residues long. Germline trimming cut 1 base from V and 5 bases from J; bases unmatched to any gene: 14. The CDR3 sequence is CASSLRPITGLAGDTGELFF. CDR3 bases: TGTGCCAGCAGCTTGAGGCCAATAACCGGACTAGCGGGAGATACCGGGGAGCTGTTTTTT.

The chain uses TRBV19 and TRBJ1-1, with TRBD1 identical over 9 bases. CDR3 length: 15 residues. With V trimmed by 5 bases and J by 11 bases, 15 bases remained unmatched. The germline CDR1 and CDR2 sequences are LNHDA and SQIVND (reference sequence). DNA for the CDR3: TGTGCCAGTAGTGACGCCGGGACAGGGCGAGTCTTGGCTTTCTTT. As protein: CASSDAGTGRVLAFF.